The 7 T cell receptor beta chains presented below share a single source sample, sequenced in a study of T cells in Graves' hyperthyroidism and ophthalmopathy. RNA transcripts served as the template for amplifying TCR beta CDR3 regions. The HTBI set primed first-round TCR CDR3 RT-PCR. TCRdb reprocessed the multiplex PCR reads via MiXCR and lists one record per CDR3 protein. The sample gives about 350,000 distinct CDR3 sequences, roughly an eighth of which show up once; roughly 35% is in the top ten. The sequenced material came from blood. Source of these receptors: a woman aged 40 to 50 with Graves' ophthalmopathy.

The chain has TRBV5-5 and TRBJ2-7, with D hard to call. V lost 6 bases to trimming and J lost 3 bases, with 25 bases between them. CDR1 is SGHKS, CDR2 YYEKEE, per germline (reference sequence). CDR3 length: 17 amino acids. The CDR3 is CASTLLSPESSVYEQYF. CDR3 nucleotide sequence: TGTGCCAGCACTCTCCTATCCCCGGAGTCCAGTGTCTACGAGCAGTACTTC.

V gene TRBV20-1 combines with J gene TRBJ2-1, with 9 positions matching TRBD1. The ends lost 0 bases at V and 3 bases at J; junction bases unmatched: 0. The CDR3 runs to 14 residues. Germline CDR1 and CDR2: DFQATT and SNEGSKA (reference sequence). CDR3 residues: CSAREGQGYNEQFF. CDR3 sequence (DNA): TGCAGTGCTAGAGAGGGACAGGGCTACAATGAGCAGTTCTTC.

The rearrangement links TRBV18 to TRBJ2-3; D is unclear. V was clipped by 6 bases and J by 9 bases, with 22 bases between them. The V gene's germline CDR1 is KGHSH and CDR2 LQKENI. This CDR3 comprises 15 residues. CDR3 nucleotides: TGTGCCAGCTCGCCAACTAATTCAGATGGTCAAACGCAGTATTTT. Residues: CASSPTNSDGQTQYF.

The chain recombines TRBV4-1 with TRBJ2-3; D is ambiguous. The CDR3 runs to 16 residues. Germline values: CDR1 MGHRA, CDR2 YSYEKL. V was trimmed by 0 bases and J by 3 bases, leaving 13 bases between them. The CDR3 bases are TGCGCCAGCAGCCAAGATCCCAGGTTGGGAACAGATACGCAGTATTTT. Protein sequence: CASSQDPRLGTDTQYF.

This clonotype was seen at least ten times. V is TRBV12-3 or TRBV12-4 and J is TRBJ1-1; D is undetermined. V was trimmed by 3 bases and J by 6 bases, leaving 11 bases between them. The CDR3 sequence is 13 residues long. Here the CDR3 reads CASSFSSVPEAFF. The CDR3 coding sequence is TGTGCCAGCAGTTTTTCTAGTGTACCTGAAGCTTTCTTT.

The table lists this clonotype with a few counts. The chain carries TRBV5-5 and TRBJ2-2; D is undetermined. The V end was cut by 4 bases, the J end by 3 bases, with 13 bases between. Germline V gene data show CDR1 as SGHKS and CDR2 as YYEKEE (reference sequence). This CDR3 spans 15 amino acids. The CDR3 nucleotides are TGTGCCAGCAGCCAAGAGGACGAGGACACCGGGGAGCTGTTTTTT. Its protein product is CASSQEDEDTGELFF.

This clonotype occurred many times. The gene calls are TRBV28 and TRBJ1-3; the D is unclear. Trimming cost V 6 bases and J 4 bases, with 19 bases left between them. Germline V gene data show CDR1 as MDHEN and CDR2 as SYDVKM. The CDR3 spans 16 residues. This CDR3 is CASSRWLRGIGNTIYF. CDR3 DNA sequence: TGTGCCAGCAGCCGATGGTTACGGGGAATCGGAAACACCATATATTTT.